This TCR beta chain was obtained from a study of blood T cell repertoires in COVID-19. Worth noting for this clone: Within the sample, other DNA sequences also encode this same CDR3.

Germline loops: CDR1 SGDLS, CDR2 YYNGEE. The CDR3 totals 13 residues. V gave up 3 bases and J gave up 8 bases, with 12 bases separating them. Libraries were prepared by immunoSEQ multiplex PCR; TCRdb keeps only in-frame clonotypes and omits some of them. Of some 140,000 clones listed, approximately 85% are singletons. The origin of this receptor is a human donor in a cohort sampled during active COVID-19. What was sequenced was peripheral blood. This chain connects TRBV9 to TRBJ1-3; tentatively, D is TRBD1 (6 bases). The CDR3 loop reads CASSAQEGDTIYF. The CDR3 DNA reads as TGTGCCAGCAGCGCACAAGAGGGGGACACCATATATTTT.